This T cell receptor (beta chain) was observed in a study of blood T cell repertoires in COVID-19 (TCRdb year 2020). Turning to the overall study: Samples from collaborators originated in the United States, Italy and Spain and spanned both the acute and convalescent phases of COVID-19. The prospective study material was composed of cDNA or gDNA derived from T cells, B-cell-depleted T cells, or PBMCs. Deeply sampled blood TCRbeta repertoires from subjects exposed to, actively infected with, or recovered from COVID-19 were included in the dataset. A freely available public database, intended as a resource for researchers studying the immune response to SARS-CoV-2, is where the repertoires were released. The samples were drawn from two sources: the first 160 participants of the ongoing ImmuneRACE study, and 950 to 1,500 subjects contributed by 6 global collaborators. The sample metadata nearly always contained a de-identified subject ID, COVID-19 status, age in years and sex. Where HLA class I and class II types were available, the types were taken from metadata supplied by the sample provider, not from assay-based typing.

This clone has a handful of counts. Its antigen remains undetermined. No base qualities exist here, and no much larger clone lies one base off it. TCRbeta CDR3 regions were amplified from genomic DNA by means of the immunoSEQ Assay, a bias-controlled multiplex PCR. In the authors' own workflow: Within the assay, amplification of reference gene primers was used to estimate how many nucleated cells each sample contained. To quantify the absolute abundance of each unique TCRbeta CDR3 rearrangement, sequence reads were collapsed and filtered. For each sample, productive Simpson clonality was calculated as the square root of Simpson's diversity index over productive rearrangements. TCRdb stores this immuneACCESS table with in-frame sequences only. Part of the clones is absent; in the studies checked, under half of the shortfall reflects unresolved V genes, and no reason is known for the rest. That table supplies the V and J calls and clone size; D and trimming were determined from the DNA. The sample has about 94,000 clones on record, roughly 80% of them singletons. The ten largest clones represent roughly 20% of the sample.

The collaborating institutions used their own protocols to collect whole blood in K2EDTA tubes. For TCRbeta analysis, collaborator samples were shipped as frozen whole blood, as isolated PBMCs, or as DNA extracted from either sample type. Broader findings and caveats from the paper: The amount of clinical and demographic metadata varied by source and participant and was provided uncurated.

V lost 2 bases and J lost 3 bases; the stretch between them is 8 bases long. The germline V gene gives CDR1 as SGHTA and CDR2 as FQGNSA. The CDR3 contains 13 residues, cysteine and phenylalanine counted. CDR3 DNA is the only sequence kept; it has 39 bases, read in frame from the first base. Material for sequencing was peripheral blood. The receptor comes from a human donor in a cohort sampled during active COVID-19. The rearranged chain carries TRBV7-2 and TRBJ2-7, with a weak D call of TRBD1 (5 bases match). The nucleotide sequence reads as follows: TGTGCCAGCAGCTTAACAGGTCTCTACGAGCAGTACTTC. Its translation reads: CASSLTGLYEQYF.